This note documents a single TCR beta chain sequence. Antigen specificity is unknown. This sample is part of a study of cytomegalovirus exposure and HLA in healthy donors. The overall study: A data release that came early held some 84 million unique TCRs from HLA-typed donors.

Study-wide results and caveats: TCR beta sequences reportedly predicted most subjects' HLA-A and HLA-B alleles accurately. TCR beta chains numbering some 160 were designated cytomegalovirus-associated.

The CDR3 has 16 amino acids. Germline assignment: CDR1 SGDLS and CDR2 YYNGEE. Trimming removed 4 bases from V and 5 bases from J; junction bases left unmatched: 12. 60 Vbeta and 13 Jbeta primers were used in PCR. Repertoires were generated with immunoSEQ multiplex PCR, while TCRdb's copy carries only in-frame clones and drops some. Of around 150,000 clones listed, around 80% are singletons. Sequenced: PBMCs. This rearrangement joins TRBV9 to TRBJ2-1; the match to TRBD1 covers 7 bases. The sequence was collected from a man aged 35 to 55 in good health and CMV-seropositive. The CDR3 sequence: CASSFEDFTGDNEQFF. CDR3 nucleotides: TGTGCCAGCAGCTTCGAAGATTTTACAGGGGACAATGAGCAGTTCTTC.